The TCR beta chain under discussion was sequenced for a study of response to subunit inactivated influenza vaccine. General observations from the study: New T cells are recruited in small numbers by each seasonal influenza vaccination, according to the authors' suggestion.

TCRdb itself ran the RT-PCR reads through MiXCR, one entry per CDR3 protein. The table has about 700,000 distinct CDR3 sequences, 14% seen once. The table lists this clonotype with a few counts. Antigen unknown. The sequence was collected from a man between 45 and 60 years old who received an inactivated influenza vaccine. The sequenced sample was PBMCs from blood, obtained approximately 15 days before vaccination.

The DNA of the CDR3 is TGTGCCAGCAGTTTCAGTGGGTCCCACTACAATGAGCAGTTCTTC. It encodes CASSFSGSHYNEQFF. This chain links TRBV28 with TRBJ2-1; D not resolved. The ends were cut back, 3 bases at V and 3 bases at J, with 12 bases in the middle. The V gene's germline CDR1 is MDHEN and CDR2 SYDVKM. This CDR3 has 15 amino acids.